The 11 T cell receptor beta chains below were found in one sample sequenced in a study of stem cell transplantation in POMP-related autoinflammatory disease. The study's findings and limits: Patients with PRAID showed a restricted number of unique TRB V-J gene pairings. Across all analyzed T-cell subsets, patients with PRAID tended toward reduced diversity and increased clonality.

The table came from immunoSEQ multiplex PCR; TCRdb's copy has only in-frame clones and leaves some out. The data contain some 8,300 clones, approximately 90% of them seen just once; the ten biggest clones take up roughly 3%. What these receptors recognize is not known. The sample was CD8+ T cells from PBMCs, taken before stem cell transplantation. These receptors originate from a human donor with POMP-related autoinflammation and immune dysregulation (PRAID).

The V and J genes are TRBV9 and TRBJ1-3; D perhaps matches TRBD1 (5 bases). Trimming removed 1 base from V and 7 bases from J, with 15 bases in between. Per the germline V gene, CDR1 is SGDLS and CDR2 is YYNGEE. The CDR3 is 15 residues long. The CDR3 bases are TGTGCCAGCAGCGTATCGGGACTGCGGCGGAACACCATATATTTT. This translates into CASSVSGLRRNTIYF.

This clone showed up just a few times. This chain links TRBV10-3 with TRBJ1-2; D unresolved. The ends were cut back, 4 bases at V and 5 bases at J, with 11 bases in the middle. The CDR3 contains 13 residues. Germline CDR1 is ENHRY and CDR2 is SYGVKD. The chain's CDR3 is CAISAETNYGYTF. CDR3 bases: TGTGCCATCAGTGCCGAGACAAATTATGGCTACACCTTC.

The chain has TRBV18 and TRBJ1-1; D unclear. Between the trimmed V and J ends, which lost 2 bases and 5 bases, there was a span of 9 bases. The germline V gene has CDR1 KGHSH and CDR2 LQKENI. This CDR3 has 13 amino acids. The CDR3 DNA follows: TGTGCCAGCTCACCAAAGGACGCAACTGAAGCTTTCTTT. This encodes CASSPKDATEAFF. Full variable domain (outside the CDR3, taken from reference TRBV18 and TRBJ1-1): NAGVMQNPRHLVRRRGQEARLRCSPMKGHSHVYWYRQLPEEGLKFMVYLQKENIIDESGMPKERFSAEFPKEGPSILRIQQVVRGDSAAYFCASSPKDATEAFFGQGTRLTVV.

This clone was counted once. The rearrangement links TRBV11-3 to TRBJ2-5, with 12 bases lining up with TRBD2. The CDR3 extends over 20 amino acids. Trimming at V came to 1 base and at J to 2 bases, leaving 14 bases not matched to a gene. Germline V CDR1 and CDR2: SGHNT, YENEEA. As DNA, the CDR3 is TGTGCCAGCAGCTTAGGGGGACAGGGAACTAGCGGGAGGAAGCAAGAGACCCAGTACTTC. This sequence encodes CASSLGGQGTSGRKQETQYF.

A single count supports this clone. The gene calls are TRBV19 and TRBJ2-7; D tentatively reads TRBD1 or TRBD2 (5 bases each). The CDR3 loop spans 11 amino acids. V was pared by 5 bases and J by 5 bases, with 7 bases between. Per the germline V gene, CDR1 is LNHDA and CDR2 is SQIVND (reference sequence). This CDR3 is CASSPGHEQYF. Here the CDR3 DNA reads TGTGCCAGTAGTCCGGGACACGAGCAGTACTTC.

The gene calls are TRBV27 and TRBJ2-7, with D possibly TRBD1 on 6 matching bases. The CDR3 loop spans 14 amino acids. Germline CDR1 is MNHEY and CDR2 is SMNVEV (reference sequence). V was clipped by 0 bases and J by 7 bases, with 13 bases between them. The CDR3 region is CASSLSMSGEEQYF. In DNA, the CDR3 is TGTGCCAGCAGTTTATCGATGTCAGGGGAAGAGCAGTACTTC.

The chain employs TRBV7-6 and TRBJ2-1; possibly TRBD1 or TRBD2 for D (5 bases each). Trimming left V 6 bases short and J 2 bases short, with 14 bases between. Germline CDR1 is SGHVS and CDR2 is FNYEAQ. The CDR3 extends over 15 amino acids. The CDR3 DNA reads TGTGCCAGCAGTCAAGAGCCGGGACCCTACAATGAGCAGTTCTTC. It specifies CASSQEPGPYNEQFF. Looking up the rest from reference TRBV7-6 and TRBJ2-1 gives the full variable domain: GAGVSQSPRYKVTKRGQDVALRCDPISGHVSLYWYRQALGQGPEFLTYFNYEAQQDKSGLPNDRFSAERPEGSISTLTIQRTEQRDSAMYRCASSQEPGPYNEQFFGPGTRLTVL.

The chain uses TRBV9 and TRBJ1-1; D is possibly TRBD1 (6 bases). This CDR3 region has 12 residues. CDR1 is SGDLS and CDR2 is YYNGEE in the germline V gene. Trimming cost V 4 bases and J 3 bases, with 7 bases left between them. The CDR3 DNA reads TGTGCCAGCAGCAACAGGGACACTGAAGCTTTCTTT. Its protein product is CASSNRDTEAFF.

This clone was seen a single time. The genes are TRBV13 and TRBJ2-4; D unclear. The germline V gene has CDR1 PRHDT and CDR2 FYEKMQ (reference sequence). The CDR3 length is 13 residues. Trimming pared 1 base from V and 5 bases from J, leaving 6 bases between. The CDR3 bases are TGTGCCAGCAGCTTAGCAAGTGAAAACATTCAGTACTTC. Translating it yields CASSLASENIQYF.

The chain carries TRBV18 and TRBJ2-2; the D is unclear. V shed 6 bases and J shed 4 bases, with 12 bases lying between them. Germline V gives CDR1 KGHSH, CDR2 LQKENI. The CDR3 has 14 amino acids. This CDR3 is CASSPAPATGELFF. The CDR3 bases are TGTGCCAGCTCTCCTGCTCCGGCCACCGGGGAGCTGTTTTTT.

The gene calls are TRBV5-1 and TRBJ2-7; TRBD2 matches at 7 bases. CDR3 length: 14 amino acids. The germline gives CDR1 SGHRS, CDR2 YFSETQ. V lost 3 bases, J lost 6 bases, and 9 bases stayed unmatched. CDR3 region: CASSWLGGSSEQYF. The CDR3 bases are TGCGCCAGCAGCTGGTTGGGGGGGTCCAGCGAGCAGTACTTC.